This T cell receptor (beta chain) was observed in a study of blood T cell repertoires in COVID-19. This CDR3 comprises 13 residues. Trimming took 5 bases from V and 2 from J, leaving 7 bases between them. In germline, CDR1 is SGHTA, CDR2 FQGTGA. Profiled with immunoSEQ multiplex PCR; TCRdb holds only in-frame clones, not every one. The sample has 170,000 or so clones, roughly 88% seen once. The material sequenced was PBMCs or T cells enriched from blood (not recorded which). The clonotype was recovered from a woman aged 45 to 65 who had recovered from COVID-19. The chain uses TRBV7-3 and TRBJ1-5, with D possibly being TRBD1 (5 bases). The CDR3 loop reads CASSTTGNQPQHF. The CDR3 DNA follows: TGTGCCAGCAGCACGACAGGCAATCAGCCCCAGCATTTT.